Below are 21 T cell receptor beta chains sequenced from a single sample in a study of shared clonotypes between healthy human individuals. The assay was immunoSEQ multiplex PCR, and TCRdb's table has in-frame clones only and misses some. The sample has roughly 2 million clones; 95% are singletons. The material sequenced was naive CD4+ T cells sorted from blood. The subset is: CD45RA+ positively selected. These TCRs come from a man aged 18-30 years in good health.

The chain joins TRBV5-6 to TRBJ2-5; possible D gene TRBD2, 5 bases. Trimming cost V 0 bases and J 2 bases, with 14 bases left between them. This CDR3 is built from 16 residues. CDR1 and CDR2 (germline): SGHDT, YYEEEE. The CDR3 here is CASSLGGKVLQETQYF. DNA for the CDR3: TGTGCCAGCAGCTTGGGAGGGAAGGTATTGCAAGAGACCCAGTACTTC.

The CDR3 reads CASSQRNAPGQGTYEQYF. CDR3 sequence (DNA): TGCGCCAGCAGTCAACGAAACGCCCCGGGACAGGGGACCTACGAGCAGTACTTC. The chain links TRBV23-1 to TRBJ2-7; 10 bases agree with TRBD1. TRBV23-1 is an open reading frame, and its role is uncertain. This CDR3 is built from 18 residues. Unmatched junction bases numbered 12, after V lost 2 bases and J lost 2 bases.

The V gene is TRBV6-5, the J gene TRBJ2-5; the D is unclear. The CDR3 consists of 14 residues. V lost 2 bases and J lost 4, with 11 bases in between. Germline V gene sequence: CDR1 MNHEY, CDR2 SVGAGI. The DNA for the CDR3 is TGTGCCAGCAGTTACACGGCCGGCGTAGAGACCCAGTACTTC. This translates into CASSYTAGVETQYF.

This clone has only one observation. The CDR3 region is CASSLGQALAKNIQYF. The CDR3 DNA is TGTGCCAGCAGCTTAGGGCAGGCCCTAGCCAAAAACATTCAGTACTTC. The chain uses TRBV7-2 and TRBJ2-4, with D unresolved. This CDR3 has 16 residues. Germline V gene sequence: CDR1 SGHTA, CDR2 FQGNSA. The V and J ends lost 1 base and 0 bases respectively, with 10 bases between them.

The sample holds one count of this clone. The rearrangement links TRBV7-2 to TRBJ2-7, with 8 bases aligning to TRBD2. The V gene's germline CDR1 is SGHTA and CDR2 FQGNSA. J gave up 3 bases and V 4 bases, and 5 bases lay outside the gene matches. CDR3 length: 14 residues. DNA of the CDR3: TGTGCCAGCAGCTCCCAGAGCGGGAGCTACGAGCAGTACTTC. Residues: CASSSQSGSYEQYF. Supplemented by reference TRBV7-2 and TRBJ2-7, the full variable domain reads GAGVSQSPSNKVTEKGKDVELRCDPISGHTALYWYRQSLGQGLEFLIYFQGNSAPDKSGLPSDRFSAERTGGSVSTLTIQRTQQEDSAVYLCASSSQSGSYEQYFGPGTRLTVT.

The chain joins TRBV13 to TRBJ2-5; TRBD2 agrees at 10 bases. The CDR3 is made up of 16 amino acids. The junction had 8 bases not matched to a gene; V was cut back by 2 bases and J by 5 bases. Germline V gene sequence: CDR1 PRHDT, CDR2 FYEKMQ (reference sequence). The CDR3 DNA reads TGTGCCAGCAGCTTATGGGCTAGCGGGAGTTGGGAGACCCAGTACTTC. Translation gives CASSLWASGSWETQYF.

The rearrangement joins TRBV11-3 to TRBJ2-4; no definite D call. CDR1 and CDR2 from the germline V gene are SGHNT and YENEEA. V dropped 5 bases and J dropped 0 bases, with 14 bases sitting between them. CDR3 size: 16 residues. In DNA, the CDR3 is TGTGCCAGCAGCCGAAACAATATATTAGCCAAAAACATTCAGTACTTC. This translates into CASSRNNILAKNIQYF.

V and J are TRBV4-2 and TRBJ2-1; TRBD2 might be the D (5 bases). CDR3 length: 14 residues. Per germline, CDR1 LGHNA and CDR2 YNFKEQ. Trimming pared 1 base from V and 7 bases from J, leaving 11 bases between. The DNA of the CDR3 is TGTGCCAGCAGCCAAGCACTAGACCGGAATGAGCAGTTCTTC. Protein product: CASSQALDRNEQFF.

This clone was seen once. The chain joins TRBV19 to TRBJ1-1, with D possibly matching TRBD1 (5 bases). The ends were cut back, 4 bases at V and 1 base at J, with 13 bases in the middle. Germline-derived CDR1 and CDR2 are LNHDA and SQIVND (reference sequence). The length of the CDR3 is 15 residues. Here the CDR3 reads CASSTVSGANTEAFF. The CDR3 region has the DNA TGTGCCAGTAGTACCGTTAGCGGGGCGAACACTGAAGCTTTCTTT. Full variable domain (remainder filled in from reference TRBV19 and TRBJ1-1): DGGITQSPKYLFRKEGQNVTLSCEQNLNHDAMYWYRQDPGQGLRLIYYSQIVNDFQKGDIAEGYSVSREKKESFPLTVTSAQKNPTAFYLCASSTVSGANTEAFFGQGTRLTVV.

Details on this clone: Other DNA sequences in the same sample also yield this CDR3. The chain couples TRBV5-1 to TRBJ1-1, with D hard to call. V was pared by 0 bases and J by 0 bases, with 6 bases between. Germline V gives CDR1 SGHRS, CDR2 YFSETQ. This CDR3 comprises 14 residues. The CDR3 sequence: CASSLAGMNTEAFF. Here the CDR3 DNA reads TGCGCCAGCAGCTTGGCGGGTATGAACACTGAAGCTTTCTTT.

This chain joins TRBV11-2 and TRBJ1-6, with TRBD1 identical over 11 bases. This CDR3 has 17 residues. CDR1 and CDR2 (germline): SGHAT, FQNNGV. The V gene end was trimmed by 3 bases and the J gene end by 6 bases; junction bases not matched to a gene: 7. The CDR3, as DNA: TGTGCCAGCAGCTTCACCGGGACAGGGGGACTTAATTCACCCCTCCACTTT. As protein: CASSFTGTGGLNSPLHF.

This clone came up a few times. The chain links TRBV6-6 to TRBJ2-2; D is unclear. Germline V gives CDR1 MNHNY, CDR2 SVGAGI (reference sequence). CDR3 length: 15 amino acids. Trimming pared 4 bases from V and 3 bases from J, leaving 12 bases between. CDR3 region: CASSLGVIDTGELFF. The CDR3 region has the DNA TGTGCCAGCAGTTTGGGTGTGATCGACACCGGGGAGCTGTTTTTT.

The CDR3, as DNA: TGTGCCAGCAGCCACGGACAGGGGTGGGGTAACTATGGCTACACCTTC. This sequence encodes CASSHGQGWGNYGYTF. The V gene is TRBV14, the J gene TRBJ1-2; 9 nucleotides match TRBD1. The germline CDR1 and CDR2 sequences are SGHDN and FVKESK. Trimming removed 3 bases from V and 1 base from J; junction bases left unmatched: 6. The CDR3 sequence is 16 residues long.

V is TRBV6-1 and J is TRBJ1-6, with D uncertain. Germline V gene sequence: CDR1 MNHNS, CDR2 SASEGT. This CDR3 region has 14 residues. With 6 bases removed from V and 10 bases from J, the gap between germline ends came to 16 bases. The CDR3 bases are TGTGCCAGCAGAAGGACCACTTGGGAGTCACCCCTCCACTTT. Protein product: CASRRTTWESPLHF.

The V call is TRBV5-1, the J call TRBJ2-1; TRBD2 matches at 12 bases. The CDR3 is 16 residues long. In germline, CDR1 is SGHRS, CDR2 YFSETQ. V trimming: 4 bases; J trimming: 9 bases; junction bases outside the gene matches: 11. The CDR3 reads CASSAITSGRWSEQFF. In DNA, the CDR3 is TGCGCCAGCAGCGCCATAACTAGCGGGAGGTGGAGTGAGCAGTTCTTC.

The chain uses TRBV6-1 and TRBJ1-2; D gene uncertain. CDR1 MNHNS and CDR2 SASEGT come from the germline V gene. The ends were cut back, 3 bases at V and 4 bases at J, with 9 bases in the middle. This CDR3 has 13 residues. CDR3 in amino acids: CASSEGRSYGYTF. CDR3 DNA sequence: TGTGCCAGCAGTGAGGGCAGGTCCTATGGCTACACCTTC.

The V gene is TRBV11-2, the J gene TRBJ2-5; the match to TRBD1 covers 7 bases. There are 13 residues in the CDR3. Germline V lookup: CDR1 SGHAT, CDR2 FQNNGV. V shed 5 bases and J 3 bases; nucleotides not matched to a gene: 3. CDR3 sequence reads: CASSADREETQYF. DNA for the CDR3: TGTGCCAGCAGCGCTGACAGGGAAGAGACCCAGTACTTC. Looking up the rest from reference TRBV11-2 and TRBJ2-5 gives the full variable domain: EAGVAQSPRYKIIEKRQSVAFWCNPISGHATLYWYQQILGQGPKLLIQFQNNGVVDDSQLPKDRFSAERLKGVDSTLKIQPAKLEDSAVYLCASSADREETQYFGPGTRLLVL.

The CDR3 spells CASSSRQGLETQYF. The CDR3 region has the DNA TGTGCCAGCAGCTCCCGACAGGGGCTGGAGACCCAGTACTTC. This sequence joins TRBV5-4 and TRBJ2-5, with 8 bases aligning to TRBD1. Losses at the gene ends were 3 bases for V and 5 bases for J; bases not matched to a gene: 6. The germline gives CDR1 SGHNT, CDR2 YYREEE (reference sequence). The CDR3 extends over 14 amino acids.

The CDR3 nucleotides are TGTGCCAGTAGTATATCTAAGTACAGGGGATTTGCTCAGCCCCAGCATTTT. It specifies CASSISKYRGFAQPQHF. This chain uses TRBV19 with TRBJ1-5, with TRBD1 matching over 7 bases. There are 17 residues in the CDR3. Losses at the gene ends were 2 bases for V and 6 bases for J; bases not matched to a gene: 13. Germline CDR1 is LNHDA and CDR2 is SQIVND (reference sequence). The full variable domain, completed using reference TRBV19 and TRBJ1-5, is DGGITQSPKYLFRKEGQNVTLSCEQNLNHDAMYWYRQDPGQGLRLIYYSQIVNDFQKGDIAEGYSVSREKKESFPLTVTSAQKNPTAFYLCASSISKYRGFAQPQHFGDGTRLSIL.

The chain uses TRBV6-1 and TRBJ2-7; D is perhaps TRBD1 or TRBD2 (6 bases each). Germline CDR1 is MNHNS and CDR2 is SASEGT. The CDR3 sequence is 14 residues long. V was pared by 3 bases and J by 3 bases, with 12 bases between. DNA for the CDR3: TGTGCCAGCAGTGAGGCAAGGGGGGTCTACGAGCAGTACTTC. Protein sequence: CASSEARGVYEQYF.

This rearrangement joins TRBV5-1 to TRBJ2-5; no clear D gene. V lost 0 bases and J lost 1, with 10 bases in between. The CDR3 is made up of 15 amino acids. Germline CDR1 is SGHRS and CDR2 is YFSETQ. CDR3 nucleotide sequence: TGCGCCAGCAGCTTGGAAACCCAGCCCCAAGAGACCCAGTACTTC. Its translation is CASSLETQPQETQYF.